This T cell receptor beta chain emerged from a study of blood T cell repertoires in COVID-19. About the study: The study drew acute and convalescent COVID-19 samples from the United States, Italy and Spain. In each case, the material was cDNA or gDNA derived from T cells, B-cell-depleted T cells, or PBMCs.

Losses at the gene ends were 7 bases for V and 6 bases for J; bases not matched to a gene: 5. CDR3 size: 13 residues. Germline CDR1 and CDR2: LNHDA and SQIVND (reference sequence). In the study's own analysis: Estimation of nucleated cell counts relied on the amplification of reference gene primers. TCRdb's table, derived via immunoSEQ multiplex PCR, lists solely in-frame clones and lacks some. The DNA was the basis for D and trimming; V, J and clone size are from that table. The sample lists approximately 270,000 clones, around 89% seen once, with around 0.8% in the top ten. Turning to this clone: Distinct nucleotide sequences in the sample also encode this CDR3.

This sequence originates from a man aged 30 to 45 with acute or convalescent COVID-19. Material: peripheral blood. The chain employs TRBV19 and TRBJ1-5; 8 bases align to TRBD1. The CDR3, as DNA: TGTGCCAGTAAAGGACAGGGTCGTCAGCCCCAGCATTTT. This sequence encodes CASKGQGRQPQHF.